The 21 T cell receptor beta chains listed next were all sequenced from one sample in a study of CXCR3-negative and CXCR3-positive naive CD8 T cells. Their antigens are not known. Study-wide points: TRB CDR3 hydrophobicity was greater in CXCR3-positive naive cells than in CXCR3-negative naive cells.

Carrying UMI labels, the TRB cDNA libraries were prepared through 5' RACE. From its re-call of the 5' RACE reads, TCRdb lists each CDR3 protein once, without DNA. This sample's clone table lists around 130,000 distinct CDR3 sequences. The sequenced material came from naive CXCR3+ CD8+ T cells from blood. Subset of the sample: CD45RO-CCR7+CD27+CD95- naive CD8+ T cells expressing CXCR3 (TNR3+). The receptors stem from a human donor in good health. Some clones in this sample may be carry-over from other donors' samples.

The V gene is TRBV7-8, the J gene TRBJ2-5; lacking DNA, the TRBD1 call made by TCRdb goes unchecked. The CDR3 is 17 amino acids. From germline, CDR1 is SGHVS and CDR2 FQNEAQ. The CDR3 sequence is CASSLALSGWDQETQYF.

The chain couples TRBV13 to TRBJ1-4. The CDR3 spans 11 residues. Germline lookup yields CDR1 PRHDT and CDR2 FYEKMQ (reference sequence). Here the CDR3 reads CASSLGGKLFF. The whole variable domain, filled in from reference TRBV13 and TRBJ1-4, reads AAGVIQSPRHLIKEKRETATLKCYPIPRHDTVYWYQQGPGQDPQFLISFYEKMQSDKGSIPDRFSAQQFSDYHSELNMSSLELGDSALYFCASSLGGKLFFGSGTQLSVL.

V gene TRBV5-1 combines with J gene TRBJ2-7; TCRdb reports TRBD1, a call that lacks DNA to check it against. Germline CDR1 and CDR2: SGHRS and YFSETQ. The CDR3 has 14 amino acids. The CDR3 sequence: CASSFAQGSYEQYF.

The rearrangement links TRBV9 to TRBJ2-1; TCRdb proposes TRBD2, but this gene call is untestable without DNA. Germline V gives CDR1 SGDLS, CDR2 YYNGEE. The CDR3 is 20 amino acids. CDR3 region: CASSVDGRGLAVSLNNEQFF. The full variable domain, rest sourced from reference TRBV9 and TRBJ2-1, is DSGVTQTPKHLITATGQRVTLRCSPRSGDLSVYWYQQSLDQGLQFLIQYYNGEERAKGNILERFSAQQFPDLHSELNLSSLELGDSALYFCASSVDGRGLAVSLNNEQFFGPGTRLTVL.

The chain carries TRBV11-2 and TRBJ1-1. Germline V gene sequence: CDR1 SGHAT, CDR2 FQNNGV. CDR3 size: 15 residues. The CDR3 protein is CASSLELGSGTEAFF.

The chain is built from TRBV6-5 and TRBJ2-7. Germline V CDR1 and CDR2: MNHEY, SVGAGI. The CDR3 runs 13 residues. The chain's CDR3 is CATTDRSSYEQYF.

The chain is built from TRBV20-1 and TRBJ1-1; the D call of TRBD1 rests on TCRdb alone, since no DNA is present to check it. From germline, CDR1 is DFQATT and CDR2 SNEGSKA (reference sequence). The CDR3 length is 13 residues. CDR3 protein: CSARPLGATEAFF.

V and J are TRBV29-1 and TRBJ2-7; the TCRdb D gene call, TRBD2, has no DNA to confirm it. CDR1 is SQVTM, CDR2 ANQGSEA, per germline. The CDR3 is made up of 13 amino acids. The chain's CDR3 is CSVRTSGAYEQYF.

This chain joins TRBV28 and TRBJ2-3. From germline, CDR1 is MDHEN and CDR2 SYDVKM. The CDR3 runs to 16 residues. The CDR3 sequence is CASSLYSASGTDTQYF.

The chain is built from TRBV29-1 and TRBJ1-4; TCRdb's D call of TRBD1 is untestable without DNA. The CDR3 is made up of 13 amino acids. Germline V CDR1 and CDR2: SQVTM, ANQGSEA. CDR3 sequence reads: CSVPSTGDEKLFF. Full variable domain (outside the CDR3, taken from reference TRBV29-1 and TRBJ1-4): SAVISQKPSRDICQRGTSLTIQCQVDSQVTMMFWYRQQPGQSLTLIATANQGSEATYESGFVIDKFPISRPNLTFSTLTVSNMSPEDSSIYLCSVPSTGDEKLFFGSGTQLSVL.

The chain links TRBV6-6 to TRBJ2-7; TCRdb's D gene call, TRBD1, goes unchecked for lack of DNA. CDR1 is MNHNY, CDR2 SVGAGI, per germline (reference sequence). CDR3 size: 15 residues. CDR3 residues: CASSSSGQGKDEQYF.

The J gene is TRBJ2-1, the V gene TRBV7-6; the D call of TRBD2 rests on TCRdb alone, since no DNA is present to check it. The germline V gene encodes CDR1 SGHVS and CDR2 FNYEAQ. The CDR3 extends over 18 amino acids. The CDR3 loop reads CASSRYLSGLEGLNEQFF.

J is TRBJ2-3 and V is TRBV29-1. The CDR3 extends over 11 amino acids. Germline V gene data show CDR1 as SQVTM and CDR2 as ANQGSEA. The CDR3 sequence is CSVEDKDTQYF.

The chain has TRBV7-9 and TRBJ2-7; TCRdb picks TRBD1, but there is no DNA to check that call. Germline V gives CDR1 SEHNR, CDR2 FQNEAQ (reference sequence). This CDR3 spans 14 amino acids. The chain's CDR3 is CASSQPDRAYEQYF.

The CDR3 here is CASSQGRTGSSGANVLTF. The J gene is TRBJ2-6, the V gene TRBV4-1; TCRdb designates TRBD2, a call that cannot be tested without DNA. CDR1 is MGHRA and CDR2 is YSYEKL in the germline V gene. This CDR3 contains 18 residues.

V gene TRBV5-1 combines with J gene TRBJ2-5. The CDR3 is 14 amino acids. The germline gives CDR1 SGHRS, CDR2 YFSETQ. CDR3 in amino acids: CASSLGWTKETQYF.

V and J are TRBV11-2 and TRBJ2-1; TCRdb's D call of TRBD2 is untestable without DNA. The germline CDR1 and CDR2 sequences are SGHAT and FQNNGV. The length of the CDR3 is 16 residues. CDR3 in amino acids: CASSPPRGLAVREQFF.

The genes are TRBV2 and TRBJ2-3; TCRdb gives TRBD2 as the D gene, but with no DNA this cannot be confirmed. Germline V gene sequence: CDR1 SNHLY, CDR2 FYNNEI. This CDR3 spans 14 amino acids. CDR3 protein: CASTEEVGTDTQYF.

The V call is TRBV7-8, the J call TRBJ2-1; the TCRdb D gene call, TRBD2, has no DNA to confirm it. This CDR3 region has 13 residues. Germline V gives CDR1 SGHVS, CDR2 FQNEAQ. The CDR3 spells CASRPRGNNEQFF.

The rearrangement links TRBV7-9 to TRBJ1-1. CDR3 size: 15 residues. CDR1 is SEHNR and CDR2 is FQNEAQ in the germline V gene (reference sequence). CDR3 amino acids: CASSLLGEANTEAFF.

V and J are TRBV7-6 and TRBJ2-3. This CDR3 region has 15 residues. From germline, CDR1 is SGHVS and CDR2 FNYEAQ. The CDR3 region is CASSVERGSTDTQYF.